This is a list of T cell receptor beta chains from one sample in a study of T cell responses to AZD1222 COVID-19 vaccine. Assay: immunoSEQ multiplex PCR; the TCRdb copy retains only in-frame clones and omits some. The sample holds about 110,000 clones, around 85% seen once. The material was peripheral blood, obtained on day 0 of AZD1222 vaccination. These receptors came from an adult in good health. CDR3s include the opening cysteine and the closing phenylalanine or tryptophan. The order of the fields is D gene, clone size, V gene, J gene, CDR3 DNA, CDR3 protein. The D gene is left open where the match is weak. Expanded clones get a size class; other rows say once, few or many, or leave the size out.

.,once,TRBV19,TRBJ1-1,TGTGCCAGTAGTCTATGGACAGCAAACACTGAAGCTTTCTTT,CASSLWTANTEAFF
TRBD2,.,TRBV7-2,TRBJ2-4,TGTGCCAGCAGCTTAGGGGGACTAGCGGGAGAATATGAAAACATTCAGTACTTC,CASSLGGLAGEYENIQYF
TRBD1,.,TRBV9,TRBJ2-1,TGTGCCAGCAGCGTAGCGGGACAGGGTTACGATGAGCAGTTCTTC,CASSVAGQGYDEQFF
.,.,TRBV9,TRBJ2-5,TGTGCCAGCAGCGTAGTGGGCAGGGAGTCTGAGACCCAGTACTTC,CASSVVGRESETQYF
.,.,TRBV12-2,TRBJ1-3,TGTGCAAGTCGCTTAGGGCCCGGGGGGAACACCATATATTTT,CASRLGPGGNTIYF
.,.,TRBV6-5,TRBJ1-6,TGTGCCAGCGGCTCTCAGACAGCTTTTAATTCACCCCTCCACTTT,CASGSQTAFNSPLHF
.,.,TRBV5-5,TRBJ1-1,TGTGCCAGCAGCTTGGTACCCTTGGGGGACACTGAAGCTTTCTTT,CASSLVPLGDTEAFF
.,few,TRBV2,TRBJ2-3,TGTGCCAGCAGTGAAAGGCCCGGCCCGGCGTATACGCAGTATTTT,CASSERPGPAYTQYF
.,few,TRBV4-3,TRBJ1-1,TGCGCCAGCAGCCAAGATTTTAGAGGGACTGAAGCTTTCTTT,CASSQDFRGTEAFF
.,.,TRBV9,TRBJ1-2,TGTGCCAGCAGCGTAGCCGGCCCCGGGGGCGCCTATGGCTACACCTTC,CASSVAGPGGAYGYTF
.,few,TRBV7-8,TRBJ1-6,TGTGCCAGCAGCTTAACAGGAACCTCACCCCTCCACTTT,CASSLTGTSPLHF
.,few,TRBV6-5,TRBJ1-1,TGTGCCAGCAGGACCCGCGGGACACCAAACACTGAAGCTTTCTTT,CASRTRGTPNTEAFF
.,.,TRBV6-5,TRBJ1-5,TGTGCCTCTGGAGTCGGGAATCAGCCCCAGCATTTT,CASGVGNQPQHF
.,once,TRBV28,TRBJ1-4,TGTGCCAGCAGGAGGAGGGCCCTCTCTAATGAAAAACTGTTTTTT,CASRRRALSNEKLFF
TRBD1,.,TRBV3-1/TRBV3-2,TRBJ1-2,TGTGCCAGCAGCCACATACAGGGGGCAATGTGGGGCTACACCTTC,CASSHIQGAMWGYTF
TRBD1,.,TRBV5-3,TRBJ1-2,TGTGCCAGAAGCTGGGACAGTTTAAGAGGGGGCTACACCTTC,CARSWDSLRGGYTF
.,.,TRBV18,TRBJ2-7,TGTGCCAGCTCGCCACGACAGACTATCATCTACGAGCAGTACTTC,CASSPRQTIIYEQYF
.,.,TRBV6-5,TRBJ1-1,TGTGCCAGCAGCGACAGGAAATGGAACACTGAAGCTTTCTTT,CASSDRKWNTEAFF
.,.,TRBV19,TRBJ1-5,TGTGCCAGTAGGAGGGACGCGTCCCCCAATCAGCCCCAGCATTTT,CASRRDASPNQPQHF
.,.,TRBV30,TRBJ1-1,TGTGCCTGGAGGATATCATTGAACACTGAAGCTTTCTTT,CAWRISLNTEAFF
.,.,TRBV6-2/TRBV6-3,TRBJ1-1,TGTGCCAGCAGTTACAGGTGGGTGATGGACACTGAAGCTTTCTTT,CASSYRWVMDTEAFF
TRBD1,.,TRBV18,TRBJ1-5,TGTGCCAGCTCACCGTCAGGGGGGTACAATCAGCCCCAGCATTTT,CASSPSGGYNQPQHF
.,few,TRBV7-2,TRBJ2-7,TGTGCCAGCAGCTTCGAGCGTGGGCCGTACGAGCAGTACTTC,CASSFERGPYEQYF
.,.,TRBV6-2/TRBV6-3,TRBJ2-3,TGTGCCAGCACCCCCTTGGCTAGGGGTACAGATACGCAGTATTTT,CASTPLARGTDTQYF
.,once,TRBV12-3/TRBV12-4,TRBJ1-1,TGTGCCAGCAGTTTTCAGACCAACACTGAAGCTTTCTTT,CASSFQTNTEAFF
.,once,TRBV9,TRBJ1-1,TGTGCCAGCAGCGTAACCGCGGTCACTGAAGCTTTCTTT,CASSVTAVTEAFF